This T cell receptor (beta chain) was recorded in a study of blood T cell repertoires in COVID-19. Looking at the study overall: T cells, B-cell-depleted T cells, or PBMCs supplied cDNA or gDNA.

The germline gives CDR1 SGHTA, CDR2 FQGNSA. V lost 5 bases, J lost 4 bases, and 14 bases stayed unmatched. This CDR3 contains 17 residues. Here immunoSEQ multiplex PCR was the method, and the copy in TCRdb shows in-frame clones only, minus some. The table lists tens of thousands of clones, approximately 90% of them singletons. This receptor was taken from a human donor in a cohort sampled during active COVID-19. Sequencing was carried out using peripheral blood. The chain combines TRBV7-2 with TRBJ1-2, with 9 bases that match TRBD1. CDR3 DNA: TGTGCCAGCAGCCGCCAACCCGGGACAGGGTGGGGCTATGGCTACACCTTC. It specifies CASSRQPGTGWGYGYTF.